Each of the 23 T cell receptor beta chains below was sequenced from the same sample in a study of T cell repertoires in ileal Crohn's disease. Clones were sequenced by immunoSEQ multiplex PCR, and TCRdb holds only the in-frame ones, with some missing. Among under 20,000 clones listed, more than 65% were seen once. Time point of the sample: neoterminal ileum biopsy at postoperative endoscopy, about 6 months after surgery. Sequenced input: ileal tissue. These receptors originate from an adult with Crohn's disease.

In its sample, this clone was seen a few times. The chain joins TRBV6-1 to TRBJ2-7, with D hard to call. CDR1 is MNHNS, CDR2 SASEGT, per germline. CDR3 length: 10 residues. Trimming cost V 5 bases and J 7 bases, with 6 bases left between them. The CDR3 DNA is TGTGCCAGCAGTCGGGTTGAGCAGTACTTC. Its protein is CASSRVEQYF.

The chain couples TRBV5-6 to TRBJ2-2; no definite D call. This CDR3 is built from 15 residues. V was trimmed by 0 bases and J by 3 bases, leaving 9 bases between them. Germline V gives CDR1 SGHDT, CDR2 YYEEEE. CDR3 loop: CASSLAERDTGELFF. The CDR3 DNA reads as TGTGCCAGCAGCTTGGCTGAACGGGACACCGGGGAGCTGTTTTTT.

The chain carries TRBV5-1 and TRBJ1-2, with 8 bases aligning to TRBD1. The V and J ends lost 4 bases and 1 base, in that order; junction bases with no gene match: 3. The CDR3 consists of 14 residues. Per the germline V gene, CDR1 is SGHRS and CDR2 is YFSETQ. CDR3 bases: TGCGCCAGCAGCAGGGGACAGGTTAACTATGGCTACACCTTC. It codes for CASSRGQVNYGYTF.

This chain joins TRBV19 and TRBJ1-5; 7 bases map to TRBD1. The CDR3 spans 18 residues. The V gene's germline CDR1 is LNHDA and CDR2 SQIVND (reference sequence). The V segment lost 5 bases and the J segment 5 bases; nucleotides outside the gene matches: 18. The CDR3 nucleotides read TGTGCCAGTAGTGGGGGGACAGCGTCCTGGGTTCACGATCAGCCCCAGCATTTT. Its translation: CASSGGTASWVHDQPQHF.

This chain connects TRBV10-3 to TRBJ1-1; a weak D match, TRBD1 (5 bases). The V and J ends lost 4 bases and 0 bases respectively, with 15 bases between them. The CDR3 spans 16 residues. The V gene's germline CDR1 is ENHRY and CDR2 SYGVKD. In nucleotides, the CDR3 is TGTGCCATCAGTGGAACTGGGGGGTCGATGAACACTGAAGCTTTCTTT. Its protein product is CAISGTGGSMNTEAFF.

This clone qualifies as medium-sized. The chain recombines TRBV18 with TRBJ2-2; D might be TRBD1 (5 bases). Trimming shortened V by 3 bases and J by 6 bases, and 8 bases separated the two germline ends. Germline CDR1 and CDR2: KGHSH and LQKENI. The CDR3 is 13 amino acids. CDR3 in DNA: TGTGCCAGCTCACCTGGGGCGGCCGGGGAGCTGTTTTTT. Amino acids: CASSPGAAGELFF.

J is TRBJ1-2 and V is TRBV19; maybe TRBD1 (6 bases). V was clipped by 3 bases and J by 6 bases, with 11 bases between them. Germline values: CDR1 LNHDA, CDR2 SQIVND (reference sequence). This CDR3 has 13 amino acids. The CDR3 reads CASSIKGEHGYTF. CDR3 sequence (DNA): TGTGCCAGTAGTATCAAGGGGGAGCATGGCTACACCTTC.

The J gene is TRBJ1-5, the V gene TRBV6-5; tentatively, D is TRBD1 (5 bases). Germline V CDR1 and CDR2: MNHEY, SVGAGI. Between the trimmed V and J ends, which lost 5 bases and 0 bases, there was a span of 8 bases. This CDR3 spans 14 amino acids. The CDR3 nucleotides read TGTGCCAGCAGTCATCAGGGTAGCAATCAGCCCCAGCATTTT. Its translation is CASSHQGSNQPQHF.

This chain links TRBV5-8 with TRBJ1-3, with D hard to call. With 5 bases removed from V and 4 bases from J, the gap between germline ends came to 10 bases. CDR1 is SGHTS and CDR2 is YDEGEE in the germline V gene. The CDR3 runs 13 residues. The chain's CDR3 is CASRGGLGNTIYF. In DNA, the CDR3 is TGTGCCAGCAGAGGAGGGTTGGGAAACACCATATATTTT.

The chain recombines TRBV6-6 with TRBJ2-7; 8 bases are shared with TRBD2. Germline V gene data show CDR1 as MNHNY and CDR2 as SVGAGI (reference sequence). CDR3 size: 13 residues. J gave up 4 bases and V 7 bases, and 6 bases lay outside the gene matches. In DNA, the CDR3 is TGTGCCAGCATGAGCGGGGGCGTATACGAGCAGTACTTC. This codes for CASMSGGVYEQYF.

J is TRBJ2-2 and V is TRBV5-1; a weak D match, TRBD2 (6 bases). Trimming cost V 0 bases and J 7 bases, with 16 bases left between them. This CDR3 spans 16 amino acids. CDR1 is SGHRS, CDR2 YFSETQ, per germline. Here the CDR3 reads CASSLVGEARYGELFF. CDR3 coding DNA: TGCGCCAGCAGCTTGGTTGGGGAGGCGCGGTACGGGGAGCTGTTTTTT.

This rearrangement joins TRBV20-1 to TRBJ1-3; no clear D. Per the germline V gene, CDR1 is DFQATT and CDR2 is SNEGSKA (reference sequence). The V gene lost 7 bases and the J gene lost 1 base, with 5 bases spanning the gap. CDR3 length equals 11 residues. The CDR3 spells CSGLSGNTIYF. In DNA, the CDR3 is TGCAGTGGTCTTTCTGGAAACACCATATATTTT.

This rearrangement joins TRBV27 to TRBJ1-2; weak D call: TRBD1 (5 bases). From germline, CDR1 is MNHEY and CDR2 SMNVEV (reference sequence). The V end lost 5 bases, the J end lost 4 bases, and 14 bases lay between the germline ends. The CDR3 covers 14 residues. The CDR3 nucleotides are TGTGCCAGCAGTCTCCGGGACTCAGGCTATGGCTACACCTTC. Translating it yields CASSLRDSGYGYTF.

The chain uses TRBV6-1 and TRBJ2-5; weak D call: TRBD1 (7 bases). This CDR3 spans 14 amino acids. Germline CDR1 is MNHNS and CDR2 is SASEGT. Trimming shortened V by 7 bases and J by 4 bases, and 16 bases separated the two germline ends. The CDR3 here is CASTRGVVGETQYF. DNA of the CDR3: TGTGCCAGCACCAGGGGGGTGGTCGGAGAGACCCAGTACTTC.

DNA of the CDR3: TGTGCCAGCAGCCAAGATCGAGGAGGGCACCTCTCCGAGCAGTACTTC. Translated, it gives CASSQDRGGHLSEQYF. The chain links TRBV4-2 to TRBJ2-7; TRBD2 might be the D (6 bases). V lost 0 bases to trimming and J lost 6 bases, with 18 bases between them. The V gene's germline CDR1 is LGHNA and CDR2 YNFKEQ. This CDR3 has 16 amino acids.

CDR3 DNA: TGTGCCAGCAGTCGGGAGGGGATCCCCTTTTATGGCTACACCTTC. This gives the protein CASSREGIPFYGYTF. The V and J genes are TRBV27 and TRBJ1-2; maybe TRBD1 (5 bases). Germline V CDR1 and CDR2: MNHEY, SMNVEV (reference sequence). Trimming took 5 bases from V and 5 from J, leaving 18 bases between them. This CDR3 contains 15 residues.

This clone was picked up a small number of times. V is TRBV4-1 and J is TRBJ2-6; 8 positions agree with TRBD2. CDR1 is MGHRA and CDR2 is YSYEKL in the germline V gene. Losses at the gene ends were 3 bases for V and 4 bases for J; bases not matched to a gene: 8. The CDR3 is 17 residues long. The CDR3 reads CASSHMISGVGANVLTF. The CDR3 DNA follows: TGCGCCAGCAGCCATATGATTAGCGGGGTAGGGGCCAACGTCCTGACTTTC.

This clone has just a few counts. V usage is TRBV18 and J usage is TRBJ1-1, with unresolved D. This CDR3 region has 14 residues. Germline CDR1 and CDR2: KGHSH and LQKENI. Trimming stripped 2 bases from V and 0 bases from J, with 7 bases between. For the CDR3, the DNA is TGTGCCAGCTCACCAGCCAGGATGAACACTGAAGCTTTCTTT. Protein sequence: CASSPARMNTEAFF.

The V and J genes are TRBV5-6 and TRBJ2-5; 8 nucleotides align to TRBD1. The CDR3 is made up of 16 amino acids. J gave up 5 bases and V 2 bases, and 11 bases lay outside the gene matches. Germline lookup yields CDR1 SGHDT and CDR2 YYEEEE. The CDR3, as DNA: TGTGCCAGCAGCTTTTACAGGGGGTCGGTAAGGGAGACCCAGTACTTC. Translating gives CASSFYRGSVRETQYF.

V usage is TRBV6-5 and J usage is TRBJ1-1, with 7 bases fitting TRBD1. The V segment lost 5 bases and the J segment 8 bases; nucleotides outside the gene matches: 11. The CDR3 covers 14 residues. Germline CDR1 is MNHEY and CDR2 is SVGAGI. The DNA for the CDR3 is TGTGCCAGCAGTCGTGCAGGGGGAGTTCTAGAAGCTTTCTTT. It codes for CASSRAGGVLEAFF.

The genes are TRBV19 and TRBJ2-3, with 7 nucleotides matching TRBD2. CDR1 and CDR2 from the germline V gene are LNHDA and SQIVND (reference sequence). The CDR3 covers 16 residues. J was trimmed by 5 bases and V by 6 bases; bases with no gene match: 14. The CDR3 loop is CASSQLAQVVGDTQYF. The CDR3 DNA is TGTGCCAGTAGCCAACTAGCGCAGGTCGTCGGAGATACGCAGTATTTT.

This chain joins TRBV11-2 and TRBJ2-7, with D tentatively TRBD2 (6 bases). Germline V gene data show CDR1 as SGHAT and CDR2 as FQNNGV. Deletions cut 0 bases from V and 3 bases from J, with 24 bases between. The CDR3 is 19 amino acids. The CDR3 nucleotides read TGTGCCAGCAGCTTAGATGGAGGGGCAGGGCGGAGTTATAACTACGAGCAGTACTTC. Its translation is CASSLDGGAGRSYNYEQYF. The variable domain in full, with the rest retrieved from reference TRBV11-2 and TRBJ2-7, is EAGVAQSPRYKIIEKRQSVAFWCNPISGHATLYWYQQILGQGPKLLIQFQNNGVVDDSQLPKDRFSAERLKGVDSTLKIQPAKLEDSAVYLCASSLDGGAGRSYNYEQYFGPGTRLTVT.

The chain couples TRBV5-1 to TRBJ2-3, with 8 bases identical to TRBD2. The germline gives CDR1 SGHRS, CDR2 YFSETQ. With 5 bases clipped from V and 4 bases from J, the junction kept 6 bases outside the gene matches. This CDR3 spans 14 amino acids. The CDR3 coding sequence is TGCGCCAGCAGGAATGGACTAGCAGCAGATACGCAGTATTTT. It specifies CASRNGLAADTQYF.